This TCR beta chain was identified in a study of T cells after posttransplantation cyclophosphamide. Study findings and constraints: Tissue-infiltrating T cells from skin or gut overlapped little with blood T cells. Donor-recipient repertoire similarity was low at 1-2 months, rising over year one. Recipient CMV seropositivity and CMV reactivation strongly tracked TRB clonality.

Germline V gives CDR1 SNHLY, CDR2 FYNNEI. The V and J ends lost 4 bases and 2 bases respectively, with 7 bases between them. The CDR3 runs 13 residues. This clone was detected only once. The antigen is undetermined. The naive gate required viable CD3+CD4+ or CD3+CD8+ cells with CCR7+CD45RA+CD45RO-CD95-CD27+CD28+ phenotype. TCRdb's copy holds only in-frame clones and misses some; the assay was immunoSEQ multiplex PCR. The repertoire holds 34,000 or so clones, with roughly 90% as singletons. The receptor's source is a man aged 25 to 40 in good health and a related stem cell transplant donor. V usage is TRBV2 and J usage is TRBJ2-3; the D is unclear. Sequencing was carried out using naive CD4+ T cells sorted from blood. The chain's CDR3 is CASSGPSTDTQYF. The CDR3, as DNA: TGTGCCAGCAGTGGGCCCTCCACAGATACGCAGTATTTT.